This T cell receptor beta chain was sequenced during a study of CD8+ T cells in alopecia areata (dated by TCRdb to the late 2010s). Regarding the complete study: Skin from C3H/HeJ donors aged 6-12 months with spontaneous alopecia was grafted onto female C3H/HeJ recipients aged roughly 7-10 weeks. TCRbeta CDR3 regions were amplified by immunoSEQ multiplex PCR with 35 Vbeta forward and 13 Jbeta reverse primers. RNA was extracted with the PAXgene miRNA kit for fixed scalp, the miRNeasy kit for PBMCs, and the RNeasy kit for mouse skin. To study T cell clonal expansion in alopecia areata, the researchers applied high-throughput TCRbeta sequencing to both the C3H/HeJ mouse model and human patients. In humans, TCRbeta sequencing was performed on scalp tissue and on sorted CD4+ and CD8+ peripheral blood T cells from healthy controls and from patients with patchy or totalis/universalis alopecia areata. Scalp clonality was compared across normal scalp (n=4), patchy alopecia areata scalp (n=8), and alopecia totalis/universalis scalp (n=8).

The full study reports these points: Lesional scalp, especially in alopecia totalis/universalis, showed higher clonality and more expanded CD8+ clones than normal scalp, suggesting antigenic drive. TCR sequences shared between patients were less clear than in mice, possibly partly because of HLA diversity in the patient population. Resident alphabeta T cells in normal human skin are also sequenced, complicating scalp TCR repertoire analysis, unlike mouse skin dominated by gammadelta T cells.

V lost 3 bases and J lost 4 bases, and the count of bases not matched to a germline gene is 1. Reading the germline V gene gives CDR1 SGHSN and CDR2 HYEKVE. The CDR3 measures 14 amino acids from cysteine to phenylalanine. The DNA shown is the part of the CDR3 that was read: 30 bases, in frame from base 1. Library preparation was by the immunoSEQ multiplex PCR assay. RNA was extracted from all samples and reverse transcribed into cDNA, which served as template for TCR sequencing. SuperScript III was used for first-strand cDNA synthesis, primed with a 2:1 mix of oligo-dT and random hexamers. A synthetic immune receptor repertoire was used to measure amplification bias, and any remaining bias was corrected computationally. Libraries were sequenced on Illumina HiSeq using 60 bp reads that covered the CDR3 and were read from J toward V. The source study handled its data this way. After raw reads were preprocessed to remove errors, the CDR3 was defined following IMGT conventions as running from the conserved cysteine to phenylalanine. Clonality was calculated as 1 minus Shannon entropy normalized by log2 of the number of productive unique TCRs. CD4 or CD8 identity of scalp clones was inferred by cross-referencing scalp TCRbeta sequences with sorted blood CD4 and CD8 repertoires. As stored in TCRdb, this immuneACCESS dataset retains in-frame rearrangements with V and J assigned. A fraction of the clones does not appear; measured against another copy, unresolved V genes explain less than half of the discrepancy, and the remainder lacks a known reason. That table is the source of V, J and clone size, and D and trimming were worked out from the DNA. Listed for this sample are 270,000 or so clones, none observed only a single time. The ten biggest clones cover about 1.1% of the sample.

Pooled mouse cutaneous lymph node cells were stained for CD4, CD8alpha, NKG2D, NKG2ACE and other markers, then sorted on a BD Influx. As for this clone: Its antigen is still unknown. The gene names and germline sequences used here belong to the mouse. Read data end 4 residues before the CDR3 end; the end is taken from the germline J gene.

Sequencing input: CD4+ T cells sorted from a lymph node. The chain links TRBV12-1 with TRBJ2-2; TRBD1 matches 10 bases in the middle. This TCR came from a C3H/HeJ mouse with alopecia areata. For this strain, the MHC haplotype is H2-k. CDR3 DNA (partial): TGTGCCAGCTCTGGGACAGGGGCCACCGGG. This sequence encodes CASSGTGATG. The full CDR3 protein reads CASSGTGATGQLYF.